The 16 T cell receptor beta chains presented below share a single source sample, sequenced in a study of blood T cell repertoires in COVID-19. Libraries were prepared by immunoSEQ multiplex PCR; TCRdb keeps only in-frame clonotypes and omits some of them. The repertoire holds about 200,000 clones, about nine tenths seen once, with 2.2% in the top ten. Specimen: peripheral blood. These receptors were collected from a man aged 25-45 years who had recovered from COVID-19.

This clone was seen just once. The gene calls are TRBV7-9 and TRBJ2-5, with D possibly matching TRBD1 (6 bases). CDR3 length: 14 residues. Trimming took off 2 bases at V and 2 bases at J, with 9 bases between the two ends. CDR1 SEHNR and CDR2 FQNEAQ come from the germline V gene (reference sequence). CDR3 region: CASSLRTVQETQYF. CDR3 DNA sequence: TGTGCCAGCAGCTTAAGGACAGTACAAGAGACCCAGTACTTC.

The rearrangement uses TRBV27 and TRBJ1-1; D ambiguous. Trimming left V 5 bases short and J 6 bases short, with 16 bases between. CDR3 length: 14 residues. CDR1 and CDR2 from the germline V gene are MNHEY and SMNVEV (reference sequence). This chain's CDR3 is CASSSDFTAAEAFF. In nucleotides, the CDR3 is TGTGCCAGCAGTAGTGACTTCACGGCCGCTGAAGCTTTCTTT.

The chain combines TRBV6-1 with TRBJ2-7; TRBD1 matches 10 bases. Per germline, CDR1 MNHNS and CDR2 SASEGT. With V trimmed by 3 bases and J by 7 bases, 9 bases remained unmatched. The CDR3 spans 15 residues. CDR3 coding DNA: TGTGCCAGCAGTGAGGGGGACAGGGGAATCTTAGAGCAGTACTTC. This encodes CASSEGDRGILEQYF.

This clone has only one observation. J is TRBJ1-2 and V is TRBV5-4, with unresolved D. In germline, CDR1 is SGHNT, CDR2 YYREEE (reference sequence). The CDR3 is made up of 16 amino acids. Trimming removed 0 bases from V and 6 bases from J, with 18 bases in between. The CDR3 nucleotides read TGTGCCAGCAGCTTGGATCTTAGAGGGCAGAGTAATGGCTACACCTTC. The encoded protein is CASSLDLRGQSNGYTF.

The chain couples TRBV5-8 to TRBJ1-5; 7 nucleotides match TRBD1. The germline V gene has CDR1 SGHTS and CDR2 YDEGEE. The CDR3 totals 18 residues. With 4 bases clipped from V and 6 bases from J, the junction kept 19 bases outside the gene matches. CDR3 nucleotide sequence: TGTGCCAGCAGCCCGGACAGGTTTAATCAGGTGTGGGGTCAGCCCCAGCATTTT. Translating gives CASSPDRFNQVWGQPQHF.

This clone occurred a few times. The V call is TRBV5-5, the J call TRBJ2-7; D unresolved. V was clipped by 3 bases and J by 3 bases, with 7 bases between them. The CDR3 sequence is 12 residues long. Germline V gives CDR1 SGHKS, CDR2 YYEKEE (reference sequence). The CDR3 reads CASSSSVYEQYF. DNA for the CDR3: TGTGCCAGCAGCTCCTCGGTCTACGAGCAGTACTTC.

This sequence joins TRBV7-9 and TRBJ1-6; D is unclear. Trimming took 5 bases from V and 6 from J, leaving 14 bases between them. This CDR3 region has 15 residues. Germline lookup yields CDR1 SEHNR and CDR2 FQNEAQ (reference sequence). CDR3: CASSLGPRGNSPLHF. The CDR3 DNA sequence: TGTGCCAGCAGCCTAGGGCCCCGGGGTAATTCACCCCTCCACTTT.

This clone has just a few counts. This sequence joins TRBV11-2 and TRBJ2-1; 11 bases fit TRBD1. J was trimmed by 2 bases and V by 5 bases; bases with no gene match: 5. CDR1 SGHAT and CDR2 FQNNGV come from the germline V gene. This CDR3 has 16 amino acids. CDR3 nucleotides: TGTGCCAGCAGCCCCCCGGGACAGGGGGCCTACAATGAGCAGTTCTTC. Its translation is CASSPPGQGAYNEQFF.

The genes are TRBV19 and TRBJ2-2, with 13 positions matching TRBD2. The germline CDR1 and CDR2 sequences are LNHDA and SQIVND (reference sequence). Trimming removed 2 bases from V and 0 bases from J; junction bases left unmatched: 6. The CDR3 loop spans 19 amino acids. The CDR3: CASSIQRLAGGANTGELFF. In nucleotides, the CDR3 is TGTGCCAGTAGTATACAAAGACTAGCGGGGGGTGCGAACACCGGGGAGCTGTTTTTT. Together with reference TRBV19 and TRBJ2-2, the CDR3 gives the full variable domain: DGGITQSPKYLFRKEGQNVTLSCEQNLNHDAMYWYRQDPGQGLRLIYYSQIVNDFQKGDIAEGYSVSREKKESFPLTVTSAQKNPTAFYLCASSIQRLAGGANTGELFFGEGSRLTVL.

J is TRBJ1-1 and V is TRBV2; unclear D gene. Germline CDR1 is SNHLY and CDR2 is FYNNEI. Trimming shortened V by 4 bases and J by 0 bases, and 6 bases separated the two germline ends. The CDR3 covers 13 residues. CDR3 sequence (DNA): TGTGCCAGCAGTGTTGACATGAACACTGAAGCTTTCTTT. Protein: CASSVDMNTEAFF.

The chain recombines TRBV7-8 with TRBJ1-2; TRBD1 matches at 9 bases. This CDR3 contains 16 residues. Germline V gene data show CDR1 as SGHVS and CDR2 as FQNEAQ. With 5 bases clipped from V and 2 bases from J, the junction kept 9 bases outside the gene matches. In DNA, the CDR3 is TGTGCCAGCAGCAAGTTCACAGGGGGCCAGAACTATGGCTACACCTTC. Residues: CASSKFTGGQNYGYTF.

This clone was detected a few times. The chain links TRBV5-5 to TRBJ1-1; TRBD1 aligns across 7 bases. Per germline, CDR1 SGHKS and CDR2 YYEKEE (reference sequence). V lost 1 base and J lost 0; bases outside the gene matches: 9. This CDR3 region has 17 residues. The CDR3 here is CASSLIDRVTLNTEAFF. For the CDR3, the DNA is TGTGCCAGCAGCTTGATCGACAGGGTAACCTTGAACACTGAAGCTTTCTTT.

The rearrangement links TRBV6-6 to TRBJ2-5; D gene uncertain. This CDR3 region has 14 residues. Per the germline V gene, CDR1 is MNHNY and CDR2 is SVGAGI (reference sequence). Deletions cut 2 bases from V and 5 bases from J, with 12 bases between. The CDR3 loop reads CASSYPSETETQYF. CDR3 coding DNA: TGTGCCAGCAGTTACCCTAGTGAGACGGAGACCCAGTACTTC.

This sequence joins TRBV2 and TRBJ1-6; D may be TRBD1 (6 bases). From germline, CDR1 is SNHLY and CDR2 FYNNEI. This CDR3 comprises 14 residues. V lost 6 bases and J lost 6, with 12 bases in between. The CDR3 region has the DNA TGTGCCAGCAGCCCAACAGGGTCTAATTCACCCCTCCACTTT. This sequence encodes CASSPTGSNSPLHF.

V usage is TRBV5-1 and J usage is TRBJ1-1, with D maybe TRBD1 (5 bases). V dropped 4 bases and J dropped 0 bases, with 13 bases sitting between them. This CDR3 is 15 amino acids long. Germline lookup yields CDR1 SGHRS and CDR2 YFSETQ. The CDR3 DNA sequence: TGCGCCAGCAGCCCGCTGACAGAAATGAACACTGAAGCTTTCTTT. Its protein is CASSPLTEMNTEAFF.

This rearrangement joins TRBV3-1 (or the pseudogene TRBV3-2) to TRBJ1-6; 8 nucleotides match TRBD1. Germline V gives CDR1 LGHDT, CDR2 YNNKEL (reference sequence). J lost 6 bases, V lost 0 bases, and 10 bases had no gene match. The CDR3 totals 18 residues. The CDR3 here is CASSQDPFGRGRNSPLHF. The CDR3 nucleotides read TGTGCCAGCAGCCAAGACCCCTTTGGCAGGGGGCGTAATTCACCCCTCCACTTT.